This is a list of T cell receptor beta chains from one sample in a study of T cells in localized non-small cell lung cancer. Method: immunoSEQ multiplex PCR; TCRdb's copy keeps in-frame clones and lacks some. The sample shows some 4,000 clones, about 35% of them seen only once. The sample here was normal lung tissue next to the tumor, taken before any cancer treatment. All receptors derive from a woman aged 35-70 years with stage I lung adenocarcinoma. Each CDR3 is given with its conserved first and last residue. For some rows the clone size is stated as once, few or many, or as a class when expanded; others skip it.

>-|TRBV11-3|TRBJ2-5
CASSLRDRRGETQYF
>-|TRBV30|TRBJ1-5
CAWTPGQGWANQPQHF
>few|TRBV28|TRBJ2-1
CASSTSRTSGLSYNEQFF
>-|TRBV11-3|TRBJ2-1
CASSISRGDNEQFF
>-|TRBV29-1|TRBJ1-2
CSVEDRNRVIDGYTF
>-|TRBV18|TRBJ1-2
CASSYSTGQGISGYTF
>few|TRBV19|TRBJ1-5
CASSIIEGLRDYSNQPQHF
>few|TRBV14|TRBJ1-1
CASSPSGSANTEAFF
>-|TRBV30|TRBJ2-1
CAWSVRGTSGRGEQFF
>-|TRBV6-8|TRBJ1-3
CATMKVQGIGSGNTIYF
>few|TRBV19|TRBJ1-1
CASSPRTGVNTEAFF
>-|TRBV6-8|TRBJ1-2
CASSIRTFGYTF
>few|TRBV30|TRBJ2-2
CAWSVARNTGELFF
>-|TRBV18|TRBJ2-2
CASSPRPSGDRNTGELFF
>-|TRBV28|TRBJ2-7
CASSLGGALMYEQYF
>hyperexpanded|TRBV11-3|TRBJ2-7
CASSSQREGGYEQYF
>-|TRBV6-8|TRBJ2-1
CASSYSRDNEQFF
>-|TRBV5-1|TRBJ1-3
CASSPFTDPGNTIYF
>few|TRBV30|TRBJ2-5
CAWSVGAIKETQYF
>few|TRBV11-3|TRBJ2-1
CASSLGGLGLAGWSNEQFF
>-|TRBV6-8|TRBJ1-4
CASRSTRSGGLREEKLFF
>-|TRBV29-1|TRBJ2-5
CSVSLGGRETQYF
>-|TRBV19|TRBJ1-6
CASRGGIGDSPLHF
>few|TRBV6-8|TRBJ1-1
CASSPTVGPVPNTEAFF
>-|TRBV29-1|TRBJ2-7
CSVAQGLGYEQYF
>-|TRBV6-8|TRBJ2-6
CASSHGGAASGANVLTF
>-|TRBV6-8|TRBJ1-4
CASSRQPGQGGEKLFF
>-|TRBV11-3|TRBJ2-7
CASSLVGTGDQYEQYF
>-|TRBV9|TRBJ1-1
CASSVEVGPNTEAFF
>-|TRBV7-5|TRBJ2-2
CASSLGIWNTGELFF
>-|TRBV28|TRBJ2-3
CASSPGLSTDTQYF
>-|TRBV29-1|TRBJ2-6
CSVTGTGGFGANVLTF
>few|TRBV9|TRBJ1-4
CASSVRGQVGEKLFF
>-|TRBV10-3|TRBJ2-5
CAISESALVGETQYF
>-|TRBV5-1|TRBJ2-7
CASSAGTRGDEQYF
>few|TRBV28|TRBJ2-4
CASSSPSRLVGPGNIQYF
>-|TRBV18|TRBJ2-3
CASSPNKREPGTDTQYF
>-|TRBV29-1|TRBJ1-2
CSFSGGQASGYTF
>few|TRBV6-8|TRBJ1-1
CASSYSQGREAFF
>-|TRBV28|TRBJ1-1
CASSLGQFEAFF
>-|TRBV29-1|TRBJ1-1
CSVLTVMNTEAFF
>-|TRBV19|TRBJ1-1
CASSRRAGYFTEAFF
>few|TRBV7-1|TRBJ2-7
CASTGQSPREQYF
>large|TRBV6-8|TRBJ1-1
CASSYSNTEAFF
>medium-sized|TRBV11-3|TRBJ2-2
CASSFPLLGQGADGELFF
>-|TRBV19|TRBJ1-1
CASSILGRAFF
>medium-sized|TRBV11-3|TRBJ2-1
CASSTPSGSGSNEQFF
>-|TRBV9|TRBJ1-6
CASSGTGPSLNSPLHF
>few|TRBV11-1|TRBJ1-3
CASSPRSFSGNTIYF
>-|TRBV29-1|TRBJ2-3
CSAKRMGTDTQYF
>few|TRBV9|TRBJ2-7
CASSEGAGTYEQYF
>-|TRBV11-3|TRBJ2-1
CASSLRDRVSNEQFF
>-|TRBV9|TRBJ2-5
CASSVGGGETQYF
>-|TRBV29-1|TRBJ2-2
CSVVGLAGMNTGELFF
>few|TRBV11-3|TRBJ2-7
CASSQRLAGGKSYEQYF
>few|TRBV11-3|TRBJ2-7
CASSSAGTSGSEQYF